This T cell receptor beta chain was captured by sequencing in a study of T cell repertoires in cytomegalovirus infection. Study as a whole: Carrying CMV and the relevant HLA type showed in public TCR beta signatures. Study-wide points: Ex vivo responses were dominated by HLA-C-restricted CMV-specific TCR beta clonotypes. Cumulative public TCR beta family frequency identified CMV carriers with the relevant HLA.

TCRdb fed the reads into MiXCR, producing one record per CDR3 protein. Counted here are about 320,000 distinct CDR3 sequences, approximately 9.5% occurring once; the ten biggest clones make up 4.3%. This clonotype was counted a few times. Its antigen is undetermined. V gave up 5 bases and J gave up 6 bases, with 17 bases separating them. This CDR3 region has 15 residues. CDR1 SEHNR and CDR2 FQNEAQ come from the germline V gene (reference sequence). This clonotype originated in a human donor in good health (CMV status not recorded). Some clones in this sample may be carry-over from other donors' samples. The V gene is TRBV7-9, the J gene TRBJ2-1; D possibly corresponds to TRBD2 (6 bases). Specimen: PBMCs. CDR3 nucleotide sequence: TGTGCCAGCAGCCCTTCGGGACTGGTGACCAATGAGCAGTTCTTC. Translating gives CASSPSGLVTNEQFF.